These 25 T cell receptor beta chains were all obtained from the same sample, sequenced in a study of T cells in Graves' hyperthyroidism and ophthalmopathy. Amplification of TCR beta CDR3 regions was performed using RNA transcripts as template. The HTBI primer set was used in a first-round RT-PCR of the TCR CDR3. TCRdb reanalysed the multiplex PCR reads using MiXCR and keeps one entry per CDR3 protein. Of about half a million distinct CDR3 sequences in the sample, roughly a sixth are singletons; the top ten hold around 32%. The sample comprised blood. These receptors all stem from a woman aged 30 to 39 with Graves' ophthalmopathy.

This clonotype occurred a few times. The chain employs TRBV15 and TRBJ2-3; D gene uncertain. This CDR3 is built from 13 residues. Trimming shortened V by 5 bases and J by 1 base, and 7 bases separated the two germline ends. Germline assignment: CDR1 LNHNV and CDR2 YYDKDF (reference sequence). In DNA form, the CDR3 reads TGTGCCACCAGCCAGGCAGGCACAGATACGCAGTATTTT. Translated: CATSQAGTDTQYF.

The gene calls are TRBV4-3 and TRBJ2-2; possible D gene TRBD2, 5 bases. This CDR3 spans 16 amino acids. Germline V gene sequence: CDR1 LGHNA, CDR2 YSLEER. The V end was cut by 0 bases, the J end by 9 bases, with 17 bases between. The CDR3 DNA sequence: TGCGCCAGCAGCCAAGATCCTTCCAGAGGGCCCAGGGAGCTGTTTTTT. Amino acids: CASSQDPSRGPRELFF.

This clonotype came up many times. The chain links TRBV11-2 to TRBJ2-7; either TRBD1 or TRBD2 may supply D (7 bases each). The CDR3 extends over 18 amino acids. CDR1 is SGHAT, CDR2 FQNNGV, per germline. V lost 5 bases, J lost 1 base, and 24 bases lay in between. Here the CDR3 reads CASSPITRQGGKSYEQYF. The CDR3 DNA is TGTGCCAGCAGCCCAATCACACGACAGGGAGGGAAATCCTACGAGCAGTACTTC.

In this sample, this clonotype turned up many times. V and J are TRBV11-2 and TRBJ2-1, with D unresolved. The CDR3 loop spans 14 amino acids. V was clipped by 4 bases and J by 7 bases, with 14 bases between them. CDR1 SGHAT and CDR2 FQNNGV come from the germline V gene. In nucleotides, the CDR3 is TGTGCCAGCAGCTGGTCAGGCGTCGAAAATGAGCAGTTCTTC. Translating gives CASSWSGVENEQFF. Full variable domain (remainder filled in from reference TRBV11-2 and TRBJ2-1): EAGVAQSPRYKIIEKRQSVAFWCNPISGHATLYWYQQILGQGPKLLIQFQNNGVVDDSQLPKDRFSAERLKGVDSTLKIQPAKLEDSAVYLCASSWSGVENEQFFGPGTRLTVL.

This clonotype has more than one count but fewer than ten. The rearrangement joins TRBV18 to TRBJ2-5, with D uncertain. The germline gives CDR1 KGHSH, CDR2 LQKENI. Trimming pared 0 bases from V and 0 bases from J, leaving 11 bases between. This CDR3 contains 16 residues. CDR3 DNA sequence: TGTGCCAGCTCACCACCGATTTCGAGCAACCAAGAGACCCAGTACTTC. Amino acid sequence: CASSPPISSNQETQYF.

This clonotype was seen repeatedly, ten times or more. The chain employs TRBV5-1 and TRBJ2-3, with 9 bases lining up with TRBD1. V shed 0 bases and J 1 base; nucleotides not matched to a gene: 15. From germline, CDR1 is SGHRS and CDR2 YFSETQ. This CDR3 is 20 amino acids long. The CDR3 protein is CASSLARITPRQGGTDTQYF. DNA for the CDR3: TGCGCCAGCAGCTTGGCCAGGATAACACCACGACAGGGGGGCACAGATACGCAGTATTTT.

In its sample, this clonotype was seen many times. This sequence joins TRBV4-1 and TRBJ1-1, with D tentatively TRBD1 (5 bases). This CDR3 has 14 residues. Trimming took 0 bases from V and 2 from J, leaving 7 bases between them. Germline CDR1 is MGHRA and CDR2 is YSYEKL. The CDR3 DNA reads as TGCGCCAGCAGCCAAGAGGGGACCAACACTGAAGCTTTCTTT. Its protein product is CASSQEGTNTEAFF.

This clonotype was seen more than once but under ten times. A much larger clone differs by one base, so this may be a read error. This chain joins TRBV11-2 and TRBJ2-7; no reliable D call. Germline V gives CDR1 SGHAT, CDR2 FQNNGV. With 1 base removed from V and 6 bases from J, the gap between germline ends came to 10 bases. CDR3 length: 13 residues. CDR3: CASSLVGQGEQYF. CDR3 DNA sequence: TGTGCCAGCAGCTTAGTCGGGCAAGGCGAGCAGTACTTC.

On this clonotype itself: Germline is not matched at one junction end, which may reflect a read error. The chain links TRBV19 to TRBJ1-1; D call uncertain. This CDR3 has 15 residues. CDR1 is LNHDA, CDR2 SQIVND, per germline (reference sequence). The CDR3 is CASSILGSGNSEAFF. The CDR3, as DNA: TGTGCCAGTAGTATACTGGGAAGCGGGAACAGTGAAGCTTTCTTT.

The count of this clonotype is one. The CDR3 region has the DNA TGCAGTGCTGCTCCGGGACTAGCGTCCGGGGAGCTGTTTTTT. Residues: CSAAPGLASGELFF. This chain links TRBV20-1 with TRBJ2-2; TRBD2 aligns across 10 bases. Germline CDR1 is DFQATT and CDR2 is SNEGSKA (reference sequence). After removal of 5 bases from V and 6 bases from J, the junction contained 6 bases not matched to a gene. The CDR3 covers 14 residues.

The genes are TRBV19 and TRBJ1-1; D is undetermined. CDR1 and CDR2 (germline): LNHDA, SQIVND (reference sequence). V was trimmed by 2 bases and J by 1 base, leaving 5 bases between them. CDR3 length equals 13 residues. CDR3 loop: CASSILGNTEAFF. The CDR3 DNA reads as TGTGCCAGTAGTATATTAGGGAACACTGAAGCTTTCTTT.

This clonotype was observed a handful of times. V and J are TRBV24-1 and TRBJ2-1; TRBD2 matches 7 bases. The V gene's germline CDR1 is KGHDR and CDR2 SFDVKD. The ends lost 9 bases at V and 4 bases at J; junction bases unmatched: 14. This CDR3 is 16 amino acids long. CDR3 nucleotide sequence: TGTGCCACCTCCTCAGGGAGCGGGATATGGTACAATGAGCAGTTCTTC. Translation: CATSSGSGIWYNEQFF.

This clonotype was counted ten times or more. The chain couples TRBV30 to TRBJ2-5; 9 bases agree with TRBD2. The V gene's germline CDR1 is GTSNPN and CDR2 SVGIG (reference sequence). The CDR3 consists of 16 residues. V dropped 4 bases and J dropped 0; count of bases not matched to a gene: 9. The CDR3 DNA reads TGTGCCTGGACCTCGGCAAGCGGGAGGTACCAAGAGACCCAGTACTTC. Translated: CAWTSASGRYQETQYF.

J is TRBJ2-1 and V is TRBV6-2 or TRBV6-3; no reliable D call. The germline CDR1 and CDR2 sequences are MNHEY and SVGEGT. The V gene lost 7 bases and the J gene lost 3 bases, with 10 bases spanning the gap. CDR3 length: 13 amino acids. The CDR3 reads CASTEGNYNEQFF. The CDR3 coding sequence is TGTGCCAGCACAGAAGGAAACTACAATGAGCAGTTCTTC.

This clonotype was recorded many times. This sequence joins TRBV28 and TRBJ2-3; D is uncertain. Germline V gives CDR1 MDHEN, CDR2 SYDVKM. The CDR3 totals 14 residues. Trimming removed 7 bases from V and 2 bases from J, with 13 bases in between. In DNA, the CDR3 is TGTGCCAGCAACGTGGATAGGGACACAGATACGCAGTATTTT. This gives the protein CASNVDRDTDTQYF.

This clonotype was observed at least ten times. The chain joins TRBV28 to TRBJ2-7, with 7 bases identical to TRBD1. Per the germline V gene, CDR1 is MDHEN and CDR2 is SYDVKM. The CDR3 sequence is 11 residues long. CDR3 in DNA: TGTGCGTCTACAGGGGCGTACGAGCAGTACTTC. Its translation: CASTGAYEQYF. Complete variable domain (other parts from reference TRBV28 and TRBJ2-7): DVKVTQSSRYLVKRTGEKVFLECVQDMDHENMFWYRQDPGLGLRLIYFSYDVKMKEKGDIPEGYSVSREKKERFSLILESASTNQTSMYLCASTGAYEQYFGPGTRLTVT.

This clonotype was observed at least ten times. This chain links TRBV20-1 with TRBJ2-5; maybe TRBD2 (6 bases). Trimming removed 0 bases at V and 4 bases at J, with 15 bases between. CDR1 and CDR2 from the germline V gene are DFQATT and SNEGSKA (reference sequence). The CDR3 is made up of 15 amino acids. The CDR3 region is CSARDAGNSGETQYF. CDR3 bases: TGCAGTGCTAGAGACGCGGGGAACAGTGGAGAGACCCAGTACTTC.

The chain employs TRBV15 and TRBJ1-1, with D unresolved. The germline V gene has CDR1 LNHNV and CDR2 YYDKDF (reference sequence). CDR3 length: 13 amino acids. Between the trimmed V and J ends, which lost 4 bases and 2 bases, there was a span of 8 bases. DNA for the CDR3: TGTGCCACCAGCATTAGTAGAAACACTGAAGCTTTCTTT. Amino acid sequence: CATSISRNTEAFF. The entire variable domain, with the rest obtained from reference TRBV15 and TRBJ1-1, is as follows: DAMVIQNPRYQVTQFGKPVTLSCSQTLNHNVMYWYQQKSSQAPKLLFHYYDKDFNNEADTPDNFQSRRPNTSFCFLDIRSPGLGDTAMYLCATSISRNTEAFFGQGTRLTVV.

This clonotype was observed a few times. V and J are TRBV4-1 and TRBJ1-2; a weak D match, TRBD1 (5 bases). The CDR3 length is 17 residues. V shed 0 bases and J shed 6 bases, with 20 bases lying between them. Germline V gene data show CDR1 as MGHRA and CDR2 as YSYEKL. The CDR3 nucleotides are TGCGCCAGCAGCCAAGAGGGTAGGGGCAGGGCTCTCAATGGCTACACCTTC. Encoded protein: CASSQEGRGRALNGYTF.

This clonotype was seen many times. The chain carries TRBV20-1 and TRBJ2-2, with D perhaps TRBD1 (6 bases). CDR3 size: 14 residues. The V gene's germline CDR1 is DFQATT and CDR2 SNEGSKA (reference sequence). The germline V and J ends were trimmed by 3 bases and 7 bases, with 15 bases remaining between them. The CDR3 DNA reads as TGCAGTGCTAGGGAGTTAGGACAGTTCGGGGAGCTGTTTTTT. Translating it yields CSARELGQFGELFF.

The rearrangement links TRBV6-5 to TRBJ2-7, with 7 bases that match TRBD2. The V segment lost 2 bases and the J segment 3 bases; nucleotides outside the gene matches: 4. Germline V CDR1 and CDR2: MNHEY, SVGAGI. The CDR3 consists of 14 residues. CDR3 sequence: CASSYTGGSYEQYF. The CDR3, as DNA: TGTGCCAGCAGTTACACGGGCGGGAGCTACGAGCAGTACTTC.

This clonotype has a count of ten or more. The V gene is TRBV2, the J gene TRBJ2-1; D is unresolved. The CDR3 has 13 amino acids. CDR1 and CDR2 from the germline V gene are SNHLY and FYNNEI. V was trimmed by 3 bases and J by 10 bases, leaving 13 bases between them. The CDR3 DNA follows: TGTGCCAGCAGTGACGGCTGGGGTCGGGAGCAGTTCTTC. Its translation: CASSDGWGREQFF.

The sample holds many counts of this clonotype. The chain carries TRBV7-9 and TRBJ2-3, with a tentative D call TRBD1 (6 bases). The CDR3 runs to 13 residues. The ends were cut back, 5 bases at V and 4 bases at J, with 10 bases in the middle. Per germline, CDR1 SEHNR and CDR2 FQNEAQ (reference sequence). The CDR3 loop is CASSTGTSDTQYF. CDR3 sequence (DNA): TGTGCCAGCAGCACCGGGACATCAGATACGCAGTATTTT.

The chain employs TRBV27 and TRBJ1-1; D not certain. The germline V gene has CDR1 MNHEY and CDR2 SMNVEV (reference sequence). The CDR3 extends over 13 amino acids. V lost 5 bases to trimming and J lost 0 bases, with 7 bases between them. CDR3 bases: TGTGCCAGCAGTATCGTCATGAACACTGAAGCTTTCTTT. It specifies CASSIVMNTEAFF.

This clonotype was detected a few times. The chain has TRBV19 and TRBJ1-2; 9 nucleotides line up with TRBD1. The CDR3 covers 15 residues. V lost 5 bases to trimming and J lost 6 bases; unmatched junction nucleotides: 10. CDR1 and CDR2 (germline): LNHDA, SQIVND (reference sequence). CDR3 loop: CASSLYRGREDGYTF. The CDR3 DNA sequence: TGTGCCAGTAGTCTCTACAGGGGGCGAGAGGATGGCTACACCTTC. The full variable domain, its missing parts supplied by reference TRBV19 and TRBJ1-2, is DGGITQSPKYLFRKEGQNVTLSCEQNLNHDAMYWYRQDPGQGLRLIYYSQIVNDFQKGDIAEGYSVSREKKESFPLTVTSAQKNPTAFYLCASSLYRGREDGYTFGSGTRLTVV.